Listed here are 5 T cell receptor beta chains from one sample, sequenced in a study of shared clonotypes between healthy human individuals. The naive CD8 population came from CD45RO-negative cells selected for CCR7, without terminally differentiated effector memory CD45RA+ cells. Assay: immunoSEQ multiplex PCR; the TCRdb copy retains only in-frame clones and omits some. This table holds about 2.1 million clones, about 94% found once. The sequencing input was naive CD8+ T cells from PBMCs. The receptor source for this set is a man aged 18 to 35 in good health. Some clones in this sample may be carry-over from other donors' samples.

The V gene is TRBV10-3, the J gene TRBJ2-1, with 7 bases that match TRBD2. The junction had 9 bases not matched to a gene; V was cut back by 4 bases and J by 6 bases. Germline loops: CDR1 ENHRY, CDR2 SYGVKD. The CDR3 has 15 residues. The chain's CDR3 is CAISVAAGRSNEQFF. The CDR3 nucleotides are TGTGCCATCAGTGTGGCAGCGGGAAGGAGCAATGAGCAGTTCTTC.

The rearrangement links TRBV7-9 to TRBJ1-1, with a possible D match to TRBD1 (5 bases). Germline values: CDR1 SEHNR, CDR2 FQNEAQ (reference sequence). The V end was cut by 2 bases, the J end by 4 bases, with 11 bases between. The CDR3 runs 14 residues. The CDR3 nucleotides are TGTGCCAGCAGCTTAAGGGGTGGGAGCACTGAAGCTTTCTTT. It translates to CASSLRGGSTEAFF.

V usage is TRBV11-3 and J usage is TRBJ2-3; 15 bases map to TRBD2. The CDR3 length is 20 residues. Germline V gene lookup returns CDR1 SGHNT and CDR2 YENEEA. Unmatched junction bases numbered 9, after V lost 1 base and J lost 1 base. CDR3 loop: CASSLGGLAGGPGGTDTQYF. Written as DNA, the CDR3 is TGTGCCAGCAGCTTAGGCGGACTAGCGGGAGGGCCGGGTGGCACAGATACGCAGTATTTT.

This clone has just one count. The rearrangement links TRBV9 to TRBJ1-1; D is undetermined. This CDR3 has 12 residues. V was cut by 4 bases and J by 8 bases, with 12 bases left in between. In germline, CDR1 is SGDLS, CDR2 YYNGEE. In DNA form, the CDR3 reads TGTGCCAGCAGCCCTCATCCCGGGGAAGCTTTCTTT. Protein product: CASSPHPGEAFF.

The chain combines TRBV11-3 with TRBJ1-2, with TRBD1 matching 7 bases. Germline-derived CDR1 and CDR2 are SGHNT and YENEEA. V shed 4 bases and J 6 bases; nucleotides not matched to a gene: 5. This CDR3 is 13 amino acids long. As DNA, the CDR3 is TGTGCCAGCAGCTCGCAGGGGGAAGATGGCTACACCTTC. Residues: CASSSQGEDGYTF.